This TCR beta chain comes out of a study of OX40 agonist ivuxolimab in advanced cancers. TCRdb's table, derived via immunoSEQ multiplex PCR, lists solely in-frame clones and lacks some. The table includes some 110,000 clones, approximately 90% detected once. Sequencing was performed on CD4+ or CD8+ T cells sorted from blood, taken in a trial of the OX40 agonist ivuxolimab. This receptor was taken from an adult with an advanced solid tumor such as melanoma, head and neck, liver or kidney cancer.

The CDR3 spells CASSGADRGLLTEAFF. DNA of the CDR3: TGTGCCAGCAGTGGGGCGGACAGGGGATTGTTAACTGAAGCTTTCTTT. The V gene is TRBV28, the J gene TRBJ1-1, with 9 nucleotides matching TRBD1. The germline V gene has CDR1 MDHEN and CDR2 SYDVKM. This CDR3 is built from 16 residues. After removal of 5 bases from V and 5 bases from J, the junction contained 12 bases not matched to a gene.